These T cell receptor beta chains were read from a single sample in a study of CD8 T cells in ankylosing spondylitis. TCRdb reprocessed the 5' RACE reads with MiXCR, giving one entry per CDR3 protein. The repertoire holds roughly 180,000 distinct CDR3 sequences, with roughly 13% as singletons. Sequenced input: blood, either unsorted or a sorted T cell fraction (not recorded which). These receptors were taken from a male donor with ankylosing spondylitis or in good health (not recorded which). CDR3s include the opening cysteine and the closing phenylalanine or tryptophan. D genes are given only for firm matches. Clone size, where shown, is once, few, many, or a class for clones that have expanded.

V gene	clone size	CDR3 length	D gene	J gene	CDR3 protein	CDR3 DNA
TRBV20-1	.	13	TRBD2	TRBJ2-7	CSARGTSSYEQYF	TGCAGTGCTAGGGGGACTAGCTCCTACGAGCAGTACTTC
TRBV27	few	14	.	TRBJ2-7	CASPNPDESYEQYF	TGTGCCAGCCCAAACCCCGACGAGTCCTACGAGCAGTACTTC
TRBV4-1	.	14	.	TRBJ2-2	CASSQVAGPGELFF	TGCGCCAGCAGCCAAGTGGCAGGCCCCGGGGAGCTGTTTTTT
TRBV11-1	once	18	TRBD2	TRBJ2-3	CASSRLALTRRGTDTQYF	TGTGCCAGCAGTCGACTAGCCTTAACCAGGAGGGGCACAGATACGCAGTATTTT
TRBV20-1	few	15	.	TRBJ2-3	CSAEGTTTGTDTQYF	TGCAGTGCGGAAGGGACGACCACTGGCACAGATACGCAGTATTTT
TRBV5-5	many	15	.	TRBJ2-3	CASSLGLFSTDTQYF	TGTGCCAGCAGCTTAGGACTCTTTAGCACAGATACGCAGTATTTT
TRBV5-5	.	12	.	TRBJ1-2	CAGGLRRAGYTF	TGTGCCGGAGGACTTCGCCGGGCGGGCTACACCTTC
TRBV7-9	.	17	TRBD2	TRBJ2-7	CASSLSLGLAGSYEQYF	TGTGCCAGCAGCTTGAGCCTTGGGCTAGCGGGCTCCTACGAGCAGTACTTC
TRBV5-5	.	15	TRBD1	TRBJ2-2	CASSWGWTGTGELFF	TGTGCCAGCAGCTGGGGATGGACAGGGACCGGGGAGCTGTTTTTT
TRBV20-1	few	14	.	TRBJ2-1	CSASHTIFYNEQFF	TGCAGTGCTAGCCACACAATCTTCTACAATGAGCAGTTCTTC
TRBV6-5	.	17	.	TRBJ2-7	CASSSINHARGGYEQYF	TGTGCCAGCAGTTCGATTAATCACGCCAGGGGGGGGTACGAGCAGTACTTC
TRBV5-1	.	16	.	TRBJ2-7	CASSLTGDGRPDEQYF	TGCGCCAGCAGCTTGACCGGGGACGGACGCCCAGACGAGCAGTACTTC
TRBV4-1	.	19	.	TRBJ2-6	CASSQDDGSPLSGANVLTF	TGCGCCAGCAGCCAAGATGACGGTTCACCCCTCTCTGGGGCCAACGTCCTGACTTTC
TRBV29-1	many	13	TRBD2	TRBJ2-1	CSVGGGGYNEQFF	TGCAGCGTTGGGGGGGGGGGCTACAATGAGCAGTTCTTC
TRBV4-2	.	16	TRBD2	TRBJ2-3	CASSSGSGGAVDTQYF	TGTGCCAGCAGCTCGGGTAGCGGGGGGGCCGTAGATACGCAGTATTTT
TRBV12-3/TRBV12-4	few	13	.	TRBJ1-1	CATRSEGNTEAFF	TGTGCCACCCGTTCGGAGGGGAACACTGAAGCTTTCTTT
TRBV27	.	15	.	TRBJ2-2	CASSLFTEGTGELFF	TGTGCCAGCAGTTTATTTACAGAGGGCACCGGGGAGCTGTTTTTT
TRBV7-9	few	16	TRBD1	TRBJ1-6	CASSWDSPGYNSPLHF	TGTGCCAGCAGCTGGGACAGCCCTGGGTATAATTCACCCCTCCACTTT
TRBV7-6	.	16	TRBD2	TRBJ2-1	CASRQRIGREGDEQFF	TGTGCCAGCAGGCAACGCATAGGGCGGGAGGGCGATGAGCAGTTCTTC
TRBV10-3	once	15	.	TRBJ2-7	CAISVDGQGSYEQYF	TGTGCCATCAGTGTCGACGGCCAGGGCTCCTACGAGCAGTACTTC
TRBV7-9	.	13	.	TRBJ2-1	CASSSSLWNEQFF	TGTGCCAGCAGTTCCTCCTTGTGGAATGAGCAGTTCTTC
TRBV6-1	few	12	TRBD2	TRBJ2-1	CASRAGGNEQFF	TGTGCCAGCAGGGCCGGGGGGAATGAGCAGTTCTTC
TRBV29-1	many	14	TRBD2	TRBJ2-7	CSVVPGEGYLEQYF	TGCAGCGTTGTCCCCGGGGAGGGCTATCTCGAGCAGTACTTC
TRBV6-1	.	15	.	TRBJ2-7	CASSEGRSVPYEQYF	TGTGCCAGCAGTGAAGGGCGGTCGGTCCCCTACGAGCAGTACTTC
TRBV5-1	.	14	.	TRBJ1-1	CASSPDRPNTEAFF	TGCGCCAGCAGCCCTGACAGGCCGAACACTGAAGCTTTCTTT
TRBV7-2	few	14	.	TRBJ2-7	CASSLVEWSYEQYF	TGTGCCAGCAGCTTAGTCGAATGGTCCTACGAGCAGTACTTC
TRBV29-1	few	16	.	TRBJ1-2	CSVVISAAPINYGYTF	TGCAGCGTTGTGATATCTGCGGCTCCTATTAACTATGGCTACACCTTC
TRBV5-1	many	17	.	TRBJ2-1	CASSLERLASSYNEQFF	TGCGCCAGCAGCTTGGAGCGGTTGGCTAGCTCCTACAATGAGCAGTTCTTC
TRBV12-3/TRBV12-4	many	14	.	TRBJ1-6	CASSLGEYNSPLHF	TGTGCCAGCAGTTTGGGAGAATATAATTCACCCCTCCACTTT
TRBV30	.	16	TRBD2	TRBJ2-7	CAWSLGRSGRRFEQYF	TGTGCCTGGAGCCTAGGGAGAAGCGGGAGGCGTTTTGAGCAGTACTTC
TRBV29-1	few	14	.	TRBJ2-3	CSVGETRPTDTQYF	TGCAGCGTTGGGGAGACTAGGCCCACAGATACGCAGTATTTT
TRBV7-2	.	14	.	TRBJ2-5	CASSIPGGQETQYF	TGTGCCAGCAGCATCCCAGGAGGCCAAGAGACCCAGTACTTC
TRBV4-1	few	15	TRBD1	TRBJ1-6	CASSLPGQENSPLHF	TGCGCCAGCAGCCTCCCAGGACAGGAAAATTCACCCCTCCACTTT
TRBV14	.	15	.	TRBJ2-7	CASSQVQQGAHEQYF	TGTGCCAGCAGCCAAGTTCAACAGGGTGCCCACGAGCAGTACTTC
TRBV7-2	.	17	TRBD1	TRBJ2-3	CASSTRTGWDPQGTQYF	TGTGCCAGCAGCACCCGGACAGGGTGGGACCCGCAGGGTACGCAGTATTTT
TRBV10-1	few	14	.	TRBJ2-7	CASSNRDMSYEQYF	TGCGCCAGCAGTAACCGGGACATGTCCTACGAGCAGTACTTC
TRBV3-1	few	17	TRBD1	TRBJ2-1	CASSPQGSSAPYNEQFF	TGTGCCAGCAGCCCACAGGGGAGTTCGGCCCCCTACAATGAGCAGTTCTTC
TRBV11-1	many	14	.	TRBJ2-3	CASSPQHSTDTQYF	TGTGCCAGCAGCCCCCAACACAGCACAGATACGCAGTATTTT
TRBV12-3/TRBV12-4	.	14	.	TRBJ2-1	CASNLGGSYNEQFF	TGTGCCAGCAACTTGGGCGGCTCCTACAATGAGCAGTTCTTC
TRBV3-1	.	13	.	TRBJ1-2	CASSQDRSGGYTF	TGTGCCAGCAGCCAAGATCGGAGTGGTGGCTACACCTTC
TRBV5-1	many	12	.	TRBJ2-5	CASSEEAETQYF	TGCGCCAGCAGCGAAGAAGCGGAGACCCAGTACTTC